These 28 T cell receptor beta chains were all obtained from the same sample, sequenced in a study of cytomegalovirus exposure and HLA in healthy donors. Primers: 60 Vbeta forward and 13 Jbeta reverse. Libraries were prepared by immunoSEQ multiplex PCR; TCRdb keeps only in-frame clonotypes and omits some of them. The table has around 130,000 clones, roughly 80% seen once. Sequencing was performed on PBMCs. Receptors originate from a woman younger than 30 in good health and CMV-seronegative.

In nucleotides, the CDR3 is TGTGCCATCAGTGAGGGTAGCGGGGGGCCACTTCGCGAGCAGTACTTC. Translation gives CAISEGSGGPLREQYF. This chain links TRBV10-3 with TRBJ2-7; 10 positions agree with TRBD2. Germline assignment: CDR1 ENHRY and CDR2 SYGVKD. Trimming removed 2 bases from V and 6 bases from J; junction bases left unmatched: 10. The CDR3 is made up of 16 amino acids.

The genes are TRBV27 and TRBJ1-1, with TRBD1 as a possible D gene (6 bases). Germline lookup yields CDR1 MNHEY and CDR2 SMNVEV (reference sequence). The germline V and J ends were trimmed by 6 bases and 1 base, with 12 bases remaining between them. CDR3 length: 14 amino acids. Written as DNA, the CDR3 is TGTGCCAGCAGCCCGACAGGAGGGAACACTGAAGCTTTCTTT. As protein: CASSPTGGNTEAFF.

This sequence joins TRBV5-6 and TRBJ2-5; D is unresolved. V lost 0 bases and J 1 base, leaving 4 bases between the germline ends. CDR3 length equals 13 residues. The germline CDR1 and CDR2 sequences are SGHDT and YYEEEE. CDR3 amino acids: CASSLGPQETQYF. As DNA, the CDR3 is TGTGCCAGCAGCTTGGGGCCCCAAGAGACCCAGTACTTC.

The chain links TRBV4-3 to TRBJ2-2; 9 bases fit TRBD1. V lost 5 bases and J lost 5; bases outside the gene matches: 6. Germline-derived CDR1 and CDR2 are LGHNA and YSLEER. The CDR3 runs to 15 residues. The CDR3 sequence: CASSGQGRRTGELFF. The CDR3 nucleotides read TGCGCCAGCAGCGGACAGGGGCGCAGGACCGGGGAGCTGTTTTTT.

This clone was observed once. This chain joins TRBV5-1 and TRBJ1-2, with no clear D. CDR1 and CDR2 from the germline V gene are SGHRS and YFSETQ. V lost 4 bases and J lost 3, with 10 bases in between. The CDR3 contains 13 residues. In DNA form, the CDR3 reads TGCGCCAGCAGCCCCCAGGATGACTATGGCTACACCTTC. It codes for CASSPQDDYGYTF.

This rearrangement joins TRBV18 to TRBJ1-3; D is uncertain. Per germline, CDR1 KGHSH and CDR2 LQKENI. V was shortened by 1 base and J by 0 bases, with 10 bases between the two germline ends. The CDR3 contains 16 residues. CDR3 amino acids: CASSPLDWHSGNTIYF. As DNA, the CDR3 is TGTGCCAGCTCACCACTGGACTGGCACTCTGGAAACACCATATATTTT. Full variable domain (outside the CDR3, taken from reference TRBV18 and TRBJ1-3): NAGVMQNPRHLVRRRGQEARLRCSPMKGHSHVYWYRQLPEEGLKFMVYLQKENIIDESGMPKERFSAEFPKEGPSILRIQQVVRGDSAAYFCASSPLDWHSGNTIYFGEGSWLTVV.

The chain combines TRBV5-1 with TRBJ2-5; 7 bases fit TRBD2. Looked up from germline, CDR1 is SGHRS and CDR2 is YFSETQ. CDR3 size: 14 residues. V dropped 4 bases and J dropped 2; count of bases not matched to a gene: 5. The CDR3 DNA is TGCGCCAGCAGCGGGGACTATCCACAAGAGACCCAGTACTTC. Protein product: CASSGDYPQETQYF.

V gene TRBV6-5 combines with J gene TRBJ1-2, with D possibly being TRBD1 (5 bases). Trimming cost V 4 bases and J 4 bases, with 13 bases left between them. The CDR3 length is 14 residues. Looked up from germline, CDR1 is MNHEY and CDR2 is SVGAGI. The DNA for the CDR3 is TGTGCCAGCAGTTCAGAGGGACTCCCCTATGGCTACACCTTC. Residues: CASSSEGLPYGYTF.

The CDR3 protein is CASLFPGRPGGATNEKLFF. The CDR3 DNA reads as TGTGCCAGCCTTTTTCCGGGACGCCCGGGAGGGGCAACTAATGAAAAACTGTTTTTT. The V call is TRBV13, the J call TRBJ1-4; a possible D gene is TRBD1 (5 bases). Deletions cut 8 bases from V and 0 bases from J, with 25 bases between. The CDR3 spans 19 residues. Germline V gene sequence: CDR1 PRHDT, CDR2 FYEKMQ (reference sequence).

The genes are TRBV19 and TRBJ1-2; D is ambiguous. CDR3 length equals 14 residues. Between the trimmed V and J ends, which lost 3 bases and 2 bases, there was a span of 10 bases. Germline assignment: CDR1 LNHDA and CDR2 SQIVND (reference sequence). CDR3 loop: CASSMDFLNYGYTF. CDR3 nucleotides: TGTGCCAGTAGTATGGACTTTCTAAACTATGGCTACACCTTC.

The CDR3 spells CSVMTSSSTDTQYF. For the CDR3, the DNA is TGCAGCGTTATGACTAGCTCCAGCACAGATACGCAGTATTTT. The chain is built from TRBV29-1 and TRBJ2-3, with 7 bases matching TRBD2. J gave up 0 bases and V 5 bases, and 5 bases lay outside the gene matches. This CDR3 is built from 14 residues. CDR1 is SQVTM, CDR2 ANQGSEA, per germline.

The chain carries TRBV2 and TRBJ1-6; 11 bases line up with TRBD1. Germline loops: CDR1 SNHLY, CDR2 FYNNEI. V lost 7 bases and J lost 5; bases outside the gene matches: 7. This CDR3 comprises 16 residues. The CDR3 DNA is TGTGCCAGCATCCGGGACAGGGGGAGCAATAATTCACCCCTCCACTTT. It codes for CASIRDRGSNNSPLHF.

V gene TRBV5-1 combines with J gene TRBJ2-1, with 7 nucleotides matching TRBD1. The CDR3 has 15 amino acids. Germline V lookup: CDR1 SGHRS, CDR2 YFSETQ. V lost 4 bases and J lost 0; bases outside the gene matches: 4. CDR3 bases: TGCGCCAGCAGCCGGGACAGCAGCTCCTACAATGAGCAGTTCTTC. The encoded protein is CASSRDSSSYNEQFF.

The chain is built from TRBV6-5 and TRBJ2-1; a possible D gene is TRBD2 (5 bases). Germline V gene data show CDR1 as MNHEY and CDR2 as SVGAGI. CDR3 length: 15 amino acids. V gave up 6 bases and J gave up 5 bases, with 17 bases separating them. In DNA, the CDR3 is TGTGCCAGCAGCACCAGGCGGAGGAGGAACAATGAGCAGTTCTTC. It specifies CASSTRRRRNNEQFF.

The V call is TRBV9, the J call TRBJ1-1; tentatively, D is TRBD1 (6 bases). Per germline, CDR1 SGDLS and CDR2 YYNGEE. The CDR3 runs 13 residues. Between the trimmed V and J ends, which lost 5 bases and 3 bases, there was a span of 11 bases. The CDR3 bases are TGTGCCAGCAGTGATCCAGGGGACACTGAAGCTTTCTTT. Amino acid sequence: CASSDPGDTEAFF.

This clone was seen more than once but under ten times. The chain recombines TRBV11-2 with TRBJ1-1; D may be TRBD1 (5 bases). Per the germline V gene, CDR1 is SGHAT and CDR2 is FQNNGV. The CDR3 is 16 amino acids. V dropped 5 bases and J dropped 0 bases, with 16 bases sitting between them. DNA for the CDR3: TGTGCCAGCAGCCTTCTTGGGGCGGTCTTGAACACTGAAGCTTTCTTT. It is translated as CASSLLGAVLNTEAFF.

This clone was recorded once. The rearrangement uses TRBV18 and TRBJ1-2; TRBD1 matches at 7 bases. Germline lookup yields CDR1 KGHSH and CDR2 LQKENI. V trimming: 2 bases; J trimming: 0 bases; junction bases outside the gene matches: 6. The length of the CDR3 is 16 residues. The chain's CDR3 is CASSPNRGEPNYGYTF. The DNA of the CDR3 is TGTGCCAGCTCACCAAACAGGGGTGAACCTAACTATGGCTACACCTTC.

The genes are TRBV28 and TRBJ2-1; possibly TRBD2 for D (7 bases). V lost 5 bases to trimming and J lost 0 bases, with 20 bases between them. Germline lookup yields CDR1 MDHEN and CDR2 SYDVKM. The CDR3 has 18 amino acids. The CDR3 sequence: CASSPLGGGTDSYNEQFF. CDR3 bases: TGTGCCAGCAGTCCATTAGGGGGGGGGACCGACTCCTACAATGAGCAGTTCTTC.

The chain carries TRBV12-5 and TRBJ2-6; D uncertain. Germline assignment: CDR1 LGHNT and CDR2 FRNRAP. This CDR3 is 17 amino acids long. Trimming took 3 bases from V and 0 from J, leaving 12 bases between them. The CDR3 coding sequence is TGTGCTAGTGGTTTCGGTACTGCGAACTCTGGGGCCAACGTCCTGACTTTC. Translated: CASGFGTANSGANVLTF.

The chain has TRBV27 and TRBJ2-2; D unresolved. V was pared by 3 bases and J by 4 bases, with 12 bases between. This CDR3 contains 15 residues. Germline lookup yields CDR1 MNHEY and CDR2 SMNVEV (reference sequence). CDR3 loop: CASSFRRRGTGELFF. The DNA for the CDR3 is TGTGCCAGCAGTTTCCGACGGAGAGGCACCGGGGAGCTGTTTTTT.

Points on this clone: Other DNA sequences in the sample encode the same CDR3. The genes are TRBV5-1 and TRBJ2-5; D is perhaps TRBD2 (6 bases). Germline V gives CDR1 SGHRS, CDR2 YFSETQ. The CDR3 consists of 12 residues. The V and J ends lost 4 bases and 2 bases respectively, with 6 bases between them. DNA for the CDR3: TGCGCCAGCAGCCGGGGGCAAGAGACCCAGTACTTC. This gives the protein CASSRGQETQYF.

The gene calls are TRBV2 and TRBJ2-7; tentative D call: TRBD2 (5 bases). The length of the CDR3 is 13 residues. Between the trimmed V and J ends, which lost 4 bases and 7 bases, there was a span of 14 bases. Per the germline V gene, CDR1 is SNHLY and CDR2 is FYNNEI. The CDR3 coding sequence is TGTGCCAGCAGTGTTAGTCTAGCCAAAGAGCAGTACTTC. Protein: CASSVSLAKEQYF.

The chain employs TRBV5-6 and TRBJ2-1; D remains unclear. Trimming took 6 bases from V and 3 from J, leaving 7 bases between them. CDR1 and CDR2 from the germline V gene are SGHDT and YYEEEE. The CDR3 is 12 residues long. The CDR3 DNA sequence: TGTGCCAGCACAAGCTTCTACAATGAGCAGTTCTTC. The encoded protein is CASTSFYNEQFF.

This clone turned up a few times. The chain is built from TRBV15 and TRBJ1-5; 9 bases agree with TRBD1. Germline CDR1 and CDR2: LNHNV and YYDKDF (reference sequence). This CDR3 has 16 amino acids. Trimming removed 5 bases from V and 3 bases from J; junction bases left unmatched: 8. CDR3 protein: CATSSPGQGFNQPQHF. DNA of the CDR3: TGTGCCACCAGCTCTCCGGGACAGGGATTCAATCAGCCCCAGCATTTT.

This clone appeared once. The CDR3 protein is CASSAGQYNHGYTF. The CDR3, as DNA: TGTGCCAGCAGCGCGGGACAGTACAACCATGGCTACACCTTC. The chain couples TRBV7-2 to TRBJ1-2, with TRBD1 identical over 7 bases. V was pared by 5 bases and J by 6 bases, with 9 bases of the junction left unmatched. This CDR3 is built from 14 residues. Germline V CDR1 and CDR2: SGHTA, FQGNSA.

The table lists this clone with a count of one. The gene calls are TRBV5-1 and TRBJ2-1; 7 positions match TRBD2. There are 15 residues in the CDR3. Germline trimming cut 3 bases from V and 13 bases from J; bases unmatched to any gene: 16. Germline CDR1 SGHRS, CDR2 YFSETQ. For the CDR3, the DNA is TGCGCCAGCAGCTCGCACTCTAGCGGTGCTAGGGGACAGTTCTTC. Its protein product is CASSSHSSGARGQFF.

The chain joins TRBV11-2 to TRBJ1-1; weak D call: TRBD1 (6 bases). Germline CDR1 reads SGHAT; CDR2 reads FQNNGV. The CDR3 consists of 14 residues. The V and J ends lost 1 base and 4 bases respectively, with 10 bases between them. CDR3 residues: CASSLVTGITEAFF. CDR3 DNA sequence: TGTGCCAGCAGCTTAGTCACAGGGATCACTGAAGCTTTCTTT.

This sequence joins TRBV18 and TRBJ2-1, with 12 bases that match TRBD2. CDR1 and CDR2 from the germline V gene are KGHSH and LQKENI. After removal of 3 bases from V and 8 bases from J, the junction contained 5 bases not matched to a gene. CDR3 size: 15 residues. CDR3 DNA sequence: TGTGCCAGCTCACCGACTAGCGGGAGTTATGATGAGCAGTTCTTC. This translates into CASSPTSGSYDEQFF.